These T cell receptor beta chains were read from a single sample in a study of OX40 agonist ivuxolimab in advanced cancers. TCRdb's copy holds only in-frame clones and misses some; the assay was immunoSEQ multiplex PCR. Of around 70,000 clones in the sample, about 90% were seen once. Source: CD4+ or CD8+ T cells sorted from blood, taken in a trial of the OX40 agonist ivuxolimab. The receptors here all came from an adult with an advanced solid tumor such as melanoma, head and neck, liver or kidney cancer. The CDR3 runs from the conserved cysteine through the conserved F or W. D genes are given only for firm matches. Clone size, where shown, is once, few, many, or a class for clones that have expanded.

V: TRBV7-6; J: TRBJ2-5; size: .; D: .; CDR3: CASRGTDTRGETQYF; DNA: TGTGCCAGCAGGGGAACGGATACCCGAGGAGAGACCCAGTACTTC
V: TRBV5-1; J: TRBJ2-7; size: once; D: .; CDR3: CASSLEGHLSYEQYF; DNA: TGCGCCAGCAGCTTGGAGGGACACCTATCCTACGAGCAGTACTTC
V: TRBV19; J: TRBJ2-7; size: .; D: TRBD1; CDR3: CASSYGQGGYEQYF; DNA: TGTGCCAGTAGTTACGGACAGGGGGGTTACGAGCAGTACTTC
V: TRBV11-3; J: TRBJ2-2; size: .; D: .; CDR3: CASSPENTGELFF; DNA: TGTGCCAGCAGCCCCGAGAACACCGGGGAGCTGTTTTTT
V: TRBV13; J: TRBJ2-3; size: .; D: .; CDR3: CASSFADTQYF; DNA: TGTGCCAGCAGCTTCGCAGATACGCAGTATTTT
V: TRBV5-1; J: TRBJ1-1; size: .; D: TRBD1; CDR3: CASSLDRGTEAFF; DNA: TGCGCCAGCAGCTTAGACAGGGGGACTGAAGCTTTCTTT
V: TRBV19; J: TRBJ1-2; size: once; D: .; CDR3: CASSIGVGNYGYTF; DNA: TGTGCCAGTAGTATCGGAGTGGGTAACTATGGCTACACCTTC
V: TRBV4-3; J: TRBJ1-1; size: .; D: TRBD1; CDR3: CASSQAGQGHEGNTEAFF; DNA: TGCGCCAGCAGCCAAGCGGGACAGGGGCACGAAGGGAACACTGAAGCTTTCTTT
V: TRBV5-1; J: TRBJ2-7; size: .; D: .; CDR3: CASSLEPGQNYGQYF; DNA: TGCGCCAGCAGCTTGGAGCCGGGACAAAACTACGGGCAGTACTTC
V: TRBV19; J: TRBJ2-7; size: .; D: TRBD1; CDR3: CASTEGQGVYEQYF; DNA: TGTGCCAGTACTGAGGGACAGGGGGTCTACGAGCAGTACTTC
V: TRBV7-6; J: TRBJ2-7; size: .; D: TRBD1; CDR3: CASSHYPGGEQYF; DNA: TGTGCCAGCAGCCACTACCCAGGGGGCGAGCAGTACTTC
V: TRBV10-3; J: TRBJ1-2; size: .; D: .; CDR3: CAISEPDRTYYGYTF; DNA: TGTGCCATCAGTGAGCCGGACAGAACCTACTATGGCTACACCTTC
V: TRBV13; J: TRBJ2-7; size: .; D: .; CDR3: CASSLRIRSYEQYF; DNA: TGTGCCAGCAGCCTCAGGATAAGGTCTTACGAGCAGTACTTC
V: TRBV2; J: TRBJ2-7; size: .; D: TRBD1; CDR3: CASSPTQGATYEQYF; DNA: TGTGCCAGCAGCCCCACCCAGGGGGCTACCTACGAGCAGTACTTC
V: TRBV14; J: TRBJ1-1; size: few; D: .; CDR3: CASSQAFMGSGNTEAFF; DNA: TGTGCCAGCAGCCAAGCCTTTATGGGCAGCGGGAACACTGAAGCTTTCTTT
V: TRBV5-6; J: TRBJ2-2; size: .; D: .; CDR3: CASSPDKTNTGELFF; DNA: TGTGCCAGCAGCCCGGACAAGACGAACACCGGGGAGCTGTTTTTT
V: TRBV7-9; J: TRBJ2-7; size: .; D: .; CDR3: CASSSTEGAYEQYF; DNA: TGTGCCAGCAGCTCCACAGAAGGAGCCTACGAGCAGTACTTC
V: TRBV12-5; J: TRBJ1-1; size: .; D: .; CDR3: CASGLSGREWDTEAFF; DNA: TGTGCTAGTGGTTTGTCGGGCAGGGAATGGGACACTGAAGCTTTCTTT
V: TRBV5-1; J: TRBJ2-3; size: .; D: .; CDR3: CASSLEVGLDTQYF; DNA: TGCGCCAGCAGCTTGGAGGTGGGGTTAGATACGCAGTATTTT
V: TRBV6-5; J: TRBJ1-3; size: .; D: .; CDR3: CASRPDRNTIYF; DNA: TGTGCCAGCAGACCCGACCGAAACACCATATATTTT
V: TRBV21-1; J: TRBJ2-1; size: .; D: .; CDR3: CASSKEQNNEQFF; DNA: TGTGCCAGCAGCAAAGAACAGAACAATGAGCAGTTCTTC
V: TRBV5-4; J: TRBJ2-7; size: .; D: .; CDR3: CASSFGVDTYEQYF; DNA: TGTGCCAGCAGCTTCGGGGTCGACACCTACGAGCAGTACTTC
V: TRBV5-6; J: TRBJ1-2; size: .; D: .; CDR3: CASSFRRDISFGYTF; DNA: TGTGCCAGCAGCTTTAGGCGGGACATCTCTTTTGGCTACACCTTC
V: TRBV6-5; J: TRBJ2-5; size: .; D: TRBD2; CDR3: CASRYGGEEETQYF; DNA: TGTGCCAGCAGATATGGGGGGGAGGAGGAGACCCAGTACTTC
V: TRBV19; J: TRBJ2-7; size: .; D: TRBD2; CDR3: CASSMAGGGEQYF; DNA: TGTGCCAGTAGCATGGCGGGGGGCGGGGAGCAGTACTTC
V: TRBV2; J: TRBJ1-3; size: .; D: TRBD1; CDR3: CASSELPGGGNTIYF; DNA: TGTGCCAGCAGTGAACTCCCAGGGGGTGGAAACACCATATATTTT
V: TRBV28; J: TRBJ1-1; size: .; D: .; CDR3: CASSQSLHTEAFF; DNA: TGTGCCAGCAGCCAAAGTCTCCACACTGAAGCTTTCTTT
V: TRBV10-1; J: TRBJ1-5; size: .; D: .; CDR3: CASSDGSEDQPQHF; DNA: TGCGCCAGCAGTGATGGATCGGAGGATCAGCCCCAGCATTTT
V: TRBV4-2; J: TRBJ1-1; size: .; D: .; CDR3: CASSPTGAGTEAFF; DNA: TGTGCCAGCAGCCCCACCGGTGCAGGCACTGAAGCTTTCTTT
V: TRBV27; J: TRBJ2-7; size: .; D: TRBD1; CDR3: CASRTGAGEQYF; DNA: TGTGCCAGCAGGACAGGGGCGGGCGAGCAGTACTTC
V: TRBV5-1; J: TRBJ1-2; size: .; D: .; CDR3: CASSLQDNYGYTF; DNA: TGCGCCAGCAGCTTACAGGATAACTATGGCTACACCTTC
V: TRBV7-9; J: TRBJ2-2; size: .; D: TRBD1; CDR3: CASSMPRDRGRTGELFF; DNA: TGTGCCAGCAGCATGCCCCGGGACAGGGGGCGGACCGGGGAGCTGTTTTTT
V: TRBV7-6; J: TRBJ2-7; size: .; D: TRBD1; CDR3: CASSPGTGSYEQYF; DNA: TGTGCCAGCAGCCCCGGGACAGGATCCTACGAGCAGTACTTC
V: TRBV7-6; J: TRBJ1-2; size: once; D: TRBD1; CDR3: CASSFGAGGSNYGYTF; DNA: TGTGCCAGCAGCTTTGGGGCAGGGGGCAGTAACTATGGCTACACCTTC
V: TRBV6-5; J: TRBJ2-3; size: .; D: TRBD2; CDR3: CATSGGAADTQYF; DNA: TGTGCCACAAGCGGGGGGGCCGCAGATACGCAGTATTTT
V: TRBV15; J: TRBJ1-4; size: .; D: .; CDR3: CATSRDRATTNEKLFF; DNA: TGTGCCACCAGCAGAGATAGGGCGACAACTAATGAAAAACTGTTTTTT
V: TRBV10-3; J: TRBJ2-2; size: .; D: .; CDR3: CAISEAGPGELFF; DNA: TGTGCCATCAGTGAAGCAGGGCCCGGGGAGCTGTTTTTT
V: TRBV7-2; J: TRBJ1-4; size: .; D: .; CDR3: CASSLLTGNEKLFF; DNA: TGTGCCAGCAGCTTATTAACGGGAAATGAAAAACTGTTTTTT
V: TRBV10-1; J: TRBJ1-3; size: .; D: .; CDR3: CASRAMLSGNTIYF; DNA: TGCGCCAGCAGGGCCATGCTCTCTGGAAACACCATATATTTT
V: TRBV7-2; J: TRBJ1-1; size: .; D: .; CDR3: CASSLVSVGIMNTEAFF; DNA: TGTGCCAGCAGCTTAGTCAGTGTGGGGATCATGAACACTGAAGCTTTCTTT
V: TRBV18; J: TRBJ1-6; size: .; D: TRBD1; CDR3: CASSPPGQPSYNSPLHF; DNA: TGTGCCAGCTCACCACCGGGACAGCCCTCCTATAATTCACCCCTCCACTTT
V: TRBV6-6; J: TRBJ2-1; size: .; D: .; CDR3: CASRLLEGNEQFF; DNA: TGTGCCAGCAGGCTACTAGAGGGCAATGAGCAGTTCTTC
V: TRBV6-5; J: TRBJ2-7; size: .; D: .; CDR3: CASSYSFGQAPYEQYF; DNA: TGTGCCAGCAGTTACTCGTTTGGTCAGGCTCCCTACGAGCAGTACTTC
V: TRBV7-2; J: TRBJ1-5; size: once; D: .; CDR3: CASSLAQTAGNQPQHF; DNA: TGTGCCAGCAGCTTAGCGCAGACTGCGGGCAATCAGCCCCAGCATTTT
V: TRBV2; J: TRBJ1-4; size: .; D: .; CDR3: CASRQGSLTNEKLFF; DNA: TGTGCCAGCCGTCAGGGGTCTTTGACTAATGAAAAACTGTTTTTT
V: TRBV10-3; J: TRBJ1-2; size: .; D: .; CDR3: CAISETAGSNYGYTF; DNA: TGTGCCATCAGTGAGACGGCAGGATCCAACTATGGCTACACCTTC
V: TRBV19; J: TRBJ2-2; size: once; D: TRBD1; CDR3: CASSIPGQGYTGELFF; DNA: TGTGCCAGTAGTATACCGGGACAGGGCTACACCGGGGAGCTGTTTTTT
V: TRBV15; J: TRBJ1-1; size: once; D: .; CDR3: CATSRGVIQQVDDTEAFF; DNA: TGTGCCACCAGCAGAGGGGTTATCCAACAGGTTGATGACACTGAAGCTTTCTTT
V: TRBV4-3; J: TRBJ1-6; size: .; D: .; CDR3: CASSQEPFRDANSPLHF; DNA: TGCGCCAGCAGCCAAGAACCTTTCCGGGACGCCAATTCACCCCTCCACTTT